This T cell receptor (beta chain) was sequenced in a study of a mutant IDH1 vaccine in newly diagnosed glioma. The overall study: Patients received eight vaccinations in weeks 1, 3, 5, 7, 11, 15, 19, 23. Sex distribution of treated patients was around 62% male and about 38% female; mean age was 40.4 years.

Findings and caveats of the study: Changes to the top peripheral T cell clonotypes appeared unrelated to pseudoprogression. Vaccine-induced responses were seen in roughly 93% of patients, spanning several MHC alleles.

The CDR3 is made up of 15 amino acids. CDR1 and CDR2 (germline): SGHKS, YYEKEE (reference sequence). Unmatched junction bases numbered 7, after V lost 1 base and J lost 4 bases. Clones were sequenced by immunoSEQ multiplex PCR, and TCRdb holds only the in-frame ones, with some missing. The sample has about 53,000 clones, 81% seen once. Time point given: week 23, last vaccination. Vaccination comprised doses that each held 300 ug of mutant IDH1 20-mer peptide, plus topical imiquimod. Regarding this clone: The antigen is not known.

This clonotype originated in a woman aged 40 to 49 with glioma. Some clones in this sample may be carry-over from other donors' samples. The rearrangement joins TRBV5-5 to TRBJ2-7, with 8 bases that match TRBD1. This sample comprised PBMCs, obtained from a glioma patient whose treatment included an IDH1 peptide vaccine. The CDR3 is CASSLWATGVYEQYF. In DNA form, the CDR3 reads TGTGCCAGCAGCTTGTGGGCGACAGGGGTGTACGAGCAGTACTTC. The full variable domain, in which reference TRBV5-5 and TRBJ2-7 provide the parts outside the CDR3, is DAGVTQSPTHLIKTRGQQVTLRCSPISGHKSVSWYQQVLGQGPQFIFQYYEKEERGRGNFPDRFSARQFPNYSSELNVNALLLGDSALYLCASSLWATGVYEQYFGPGTRLTVT.